A selection of T cell receptor beta chains follows, all from one sample in a study of tumor-infiltrating lymphocytes in glioblastoma multiforme. TCRdb independently ran MiXCR on the multiplex PCR reads; one entry per CDR3 protein. The table includes nearly 15,000 distinct CDR3 sequences, roughly 73% detected once. Sequencing was performed on brain tumor tissue. The origin of the receptors is a male donor with glioblastoma. The CDR3 runs from the conserved cysteine through the conserved F or W. D genes are given only for firm matches. Size tells how often a clone was seen (once, few, many) or the class of an expanded clone, and some rows leave it out.

d_call	cdr3_length	j_call	clone_size	v_call	cdr3_nt	cdr3_aa
NA	15	TRBJ2-7	many	TRBV12-3/TRBV12-4	TGTGCCAGCAGTTTAGGGGCAGGGTACACCTACGAGCAGTACTTC	CASSLGAGYTYEQYF
NA	16	TRBJ2-7	NA	TRBV7-9	TGTGCCAGCAGGAGCACGAGACATGGGGTAACCTACGAGCAGTACTTC	CASRSTRHGVTYEQYF
TRBD2	15	TRBJ2-5	medium-sized	TRBV29-1	TGCAGCGTTGAACCGACTAGCGGGAGGTTGGAGACCCAGTACTTC	CSVEPTSGRLETQYF
NA	14	TRBJ1-1	NA	TRBV12-3/TRBV12-4	TGTGCCAGCATCAGGATAGAGGAGTACACTGAAGCTTTCTTT	CASIRIEEYTEAFF
NA	13	TRBJ2-7	NA	TRBV19	TGTGCCAGTAGCCCGGGACATCGCTACGAGCAGTACTTC	CASSPGHRYEQYF
TRBD2	16	TRBJ2-7	NA	TRBV6-1	TGTGCCAGCAGTGCCCACAAGGTAGCGGGGACCTACGAGCGGTACTTC	CASSAHKVAGTYERYF
NA	15	TRBJ1-2	once	TRBV6-5	TGTGCCAGCAGTTACTCTCCAGCTTTTAACTATGGCTACACCTTC	CASSYSPAFNYGYTF
NA	15	TRBJ2-7	NA	TRBV4-2	TGTGCCCGCAGCCAAGGTCTTACTAGCTCCTACGAGCAGTACTTT	CARSQGLTSSYEQYF
NA	13	TRBJ2-1	NA	TRBV11-1	TGTGCCAGCGGGGCCAGGGCTTACAATAAGCAGTTCTTC	CASGARAYNKQFF
TRBD2	13	TRBJ2-7	NA	TRBV20-1	TGCAGTGCTAGTCGGGTAGCGGGAGCTGAGCAGTGCTTC	CSASRVAGAEQCF
NA	15	TRBJ2-1	NA	TRBV20-1	TGCGGTGCGAGAGAAAGTACCTGGAGTTACAATGAGCAGTTCTTC	CGARESTWSYNEQFF
NA	15	TRBJ2-6	many	TRBV18	TGTGCCAGCTCACTCGTAAGTGGGGGAGCCAACGTCCTGACTTTC	CASSLVSGGANVLTF
NA	14	TRBJ1-1	NA	TRBV6-1	TGTGCCAGCACCGAGGGGATCGAGAACACTGAAGCTTTCTTT	CASTEGIENTEAFF
TRBD1	13	TRBJ1-2	NA	TRBV20-1	TGCAGTACAGGGGACAGGGGAGACTATGGCTACACCTTC	CSTGDRGDYGYTF
NA	14	TRBJ2-1	NA	TRBV5-4	TGTGCCAGCAGCTTGGAGCAGGTGGTGGATGAGCAGTTCTTC	CASSLEQVVDEQFF
TRBD1	14	TRBJ2-7	NA	TRBV12-3/TRBV12-4	TGTGCCAGCAGTACCGGGACAGGGGGCTACGAGCAGTACTTC	CASSTGTGGYEQYF
NA	14	TRBJ2-2	once	TRBV29-1	TGCAGCGTTGCATCTAGGGAGAACACCGGGGAGCTGTTTTTT	CSVASRENTGELFF
NA	13	TRBJ2-5	NA	TRBV20-1	TGCAATGCTAGATTTGATAACCTAGAGACCCAGTACTTC	CNARFDNLETQYF
NA	17	TRBJ2-5	NA	TRBV11-2	TGTGCCAGCAGCTTTACTCACGGGGGCAGGGGACAAGAGACCCAGTACTTC	CASSFTHGGRGQETQYF
TRBD1	14	TRBJ1-1	few	TRBV12-3/TRBV12-4	TGTGCCAGCAGTTTGGCAGGGGGGAACACTGAAGCTTTCTTT	CASSLAGGNTEAFF
NA	12	TRBJ2-7	once	TRBV11-3	TGTGCCAGCAGCCTCGACGGCTACGAGCAGTACTTC	CASSLDGYEQYF
NA	13	TRBJ2-7	NA	TRBV5-4	TGTGCCAGCAGCTTCAGGAAGGGGGACGAGCAGTACTTC	CASSFRKGDEQYF
NA	17	TRBJ2-2	medium-sized	TRBV25-1	TGTGCCAGCAGTGCCCAAGAAGGGCGCCTTGGCACCGGGGAGCTGTTTTTT	CASSAQEGRLGTGELFF
TRBD1	16	TRBJ1-5	once	TRBV20-1	TGCAGTGCTGGGTTTGAGGGACAGGGTGGGAATCAGCCCCAGCATTTT	CSAGFEGQGGNQPQHF
TRBD2	16	TRBJ2-2	NA	TRBV5-4	TGTGCCAGCAGCTTGGATCGGGGAGGGCCCACCGGGGAGCTGTTTTTT	CASSLDRGGPTGELFF
NA	14	TRBJ2-1	NA	TRBV6-2/TRBV6-3	TGTGCCAGCTCTTATCTTTTTAGTACCTATGAGCAGTTCTTC	CASSYLFSTYEQFF
TRBD2	15	TRBJ2-1	few	TRBV11-3	TGTGCCAGCAGCTCCGCTAGCGGGGGGTACAATGAGCAGTTCTTC	CASSSASGGYNEQFF
TRBD1	18	TRBJ1-5	NA	TRBV11-3	TGTGCCAGCAGCGCGCCCCCGGGACAGGGGTTGGACAATCAGCCCCAGCATTTT	CASSAPPGQGLDNQPQHF
NA	17	TRBJ2-4	NA	TRBV19	TGTGCCAGTAGTATTACCGGATTGGTACTAGCCAAAAACATTCAGTACTTC	CASSITGLVLAKNIQYF
NA	13	TRBJ1-1	NA	TRBV20-1	TGCAGTGCTAGAGGTACGGTGAACACTGAAGCTTTCTTT	CSARGTVNTEAFF
NA	17	TRBJ2-1	once	TRBV11-2	TGTGCCAGCAGCTTAGCGGATGGTGGGGTCTCCTACAATGAGCAGTTCTTC	CASSLADGGVSYNEQFF
TRBD2	16	TRBJ2-1	NA	TRBV11-3	TGTGCCAGAAGCTCAAGAGGGTGGGGGGGGGACAATGAGCAGTTCTTC	CARSSRGWGGDNEQFF
NA	15	TRBJ2-2	NA	TRBV6-1	TGTGCCAGCAGTGAAAATTCTGGGACCCCCGGGGAGATGTTCTTT	CASSENSGTPGEMFF
NA	12	TRBJ2-3	NA	TRBV6-1	TGTGCCAGCAGGGGTAGCACAGATACGCAGTATTTT	CASRGSTDTQYF
TRBD2	16	TRBJ2-1	NA	TRBV20-1	TGCAGTGTTAGTCGACCGGGACTAGCGGGAATGAATGGGCAGCTCTTC	CSVSRPGLAGMNGQLF
TRBD2	12	TRBJ2-7	NA	TRBV10-3	TGTGCCATCAGTGACAGGGAGGGCGAGCAGTACTTC	CAISDREGEQYF
TRBD1	11	TRBJ2-7	once	TRBV20-1	TGCAGTGCCCCAAAGACGGGACAGATGTACTTC	CSAPKTGQMYF
NA	13	TRBJ2-7	NA	TRBV20-1	TGCAGTGCTAGAGATCGGGAGCCCTACGAGCAGTACTTC	CSARDREPYEQYF
TRBD1	15	TRBJ2-7	NA	TRBV11-1	TGTGGCAGCAGCCTTCGGACAGGGGTCACCTACGAGCAGTACTTT	CGSSLRTGVTYEQYF
NA	13	TRBJ2-1	once	TRBV11-3	TGTGCTAGCAGCCTATCCATGGGATACGAGCAGTTCTTC	CASSLSMGYEQFF
NA	15	TRBJ2-3	NA	TRBV20-1	TGCAGTGCTAATAGGGGGAGGGGATTACCAGATATGCAGTATTTT	CSANRGRGLPDMQYF
TRBD2	15	TRBJ2-7	NA	TRBV11-2	TGTGCCAGCAGCCCCCGACTAGCGGGATTCTACGAGCAGTACTTC	CASSPRLAGFYEQYF
TRBD2	15	TRBJ2-2	medium-sized	TRBV6-6	TGTGCCAGCAGTTACCCGGCGGGGGACACCGGGGAGCTGTTTTTT	CASSYPAGDTGELFF
NA	14	TRBJ2-5	NA	TRBV5-1	TGCGCCAGCGGCTTGGGCCTATACCAAGAGACCCAGTACTTC	CASGLGLYQETQYF
NA	14	TRBJ2-3	NA	TRBV11-2	TGTGCCAGCGGTACTCTAGCGAGTGAAGTTACCCAGTATTTT	CASGTLASEVTQYF
TRBD1	15	TRBJ1-1	many	TRBV11-1	TGTGCCAGCAGCTTCCCGGGGACAGGGGGCACTGAAGCTTTCTTT	CASSFPGTGGTEAFF
NA	15	TRBJ1-1	NA	TRBV14	TGTGCCAGCAGCCAAGAGAAAGGAGGTGGCACTGAAGCTTTCTTT	CASSQEKGGGTEAFF
NA	13	TRBJ2-2	NA	TRBV29-1	TGCAGCGTTGGTAGCGACAACACCGGGGAGCTGTTTTTT	CSVGSDNTGELFF
NA	14	TRBJ2-1	NA	TRBV6-1	TGTGCCAGCAGTGTCGAGCAGGACTACAATGAGCAGTTCTTC	CASSVEQDYNEQFF